Listed below are T cell receptor beta chains from one sample, sequenced in a study of blood T cell repertoires in COVID-19. Sequencing was performed with immunoSEQ multiplex PCR; in TCRdb, only in-frame clones are kept and a portion is missing. The sample contains around 300,000 clones, 70% to 90% of which appear only once. The sequencing input was PBMCs or T cells enriched from blood (not recorded which). All receptors come from a woman in her 40s who had recovered from COVID-19. CDR3s include the opening cysteine and the closing phenylalanine or tryptophan. Fields, in order: J gene, D gene, clone size, V gene, CDR3 DNA, CDR3 protein. A D gene is named only where the DNA matches it firmly. Clone sizes are given selectively: once, few, many, or a class where the clone is expanded.

>TRBJ1-5|TRBD1|few|TRBV28
TGTGCCAGCAGTACAGGGGCGAATCAGCCCCAGCATTTT
CASSTGANQPQHF
>TRBJ1-2|-|-|TRBV28
TGTGCCAGCAGTTTACAGGGAAAATATGGCTACACCTTC
CASSLQGKYGYTF
>TRBJ2-5|TRBD2|-|TRBV27
TGTGCCAGCGCAACTAGCGGGGCAAAAGAGACCCAGTACTTC
CASATSGAKETQYF
>TRBJ1-5|-|-|TRBV2
TGTGCCAGCGGAGCGGGGGTCAATCAGCCCCAGCATTTT
CASGAGVNQPQHF
>TRBJ1-2|-|-|TRBV19
TGTGCCAGTAGTATCCTCAAACCCAACGTAGAGGGCTACACCTTC
CASSILKPNVEGYTF
>TRBJ1-5|TRBD1|-|TRBV19
TGTGCCTCTAGCCCCTTTTACCAGGGACAGGGACTCTCACAGCCCCAGCATTTT
CASSPFYQGQGLSQPQHF
>TRBJ1-6|-|-|TRBV7-8
TGTGCCAGCAGCCCTCAGGCGGGATCACCCCTCCACTTT
CASSPQAGSPLHF
>TRBJ1-1|TRBD1|-|TRBV19
TGTGCCAGTAGTGGAGCCGGGACAGGGGTCCCTGAAGCTTTCTTT
CASSGAGTGVPEAFF
>TRBJ2-1|-|-|TRBV19
TGTGCCAGTAGTATATTAGCGGAAACCTACAATGAGCAGTTCTTC
CASSILAETYNEQFF
>TRBJ2-5|TRBD2|-|TRBV9
TGTGCCAGCAGCCCTCTAGCGGGAGAAGAGACCCAGTACTTC
CASSPLAGEETQYF
>TRBJ1-5|TRBD1|many|TRBV2
TGTGCCAGCAGTGAAAGGACAGGGGGACAGCCCCAGCATTTT
CASSERTGGQPQHF
>TRBJ2-1|-|-|TRBV30
TGTGCCTGGAGGGGCCCTACAGGGTTAAATGAGCAGTTCTTC
CAWRGPTGLNEQFF
>TRBJ1-1|-|-|TRBV7-2
TGTGCCAGCAGCTCTCAGGGCGCGGCGCGTTTCACTGAAGCTTTCTTT
CASSSQGAARFTEAFF
>TRBJ2-7|-|-|TRBV28
TGTGCCAGCAGTCGCACCCCTAGCTACGAGCAGTACTTC
CASSRTPSYEQYF
>TRBJ1-2|-|-|TRBV19
TGTGCCAGTAGTACCAACCACAGGGTCAACTATGGCTACACCTTC
CASSTNHRVNYGYTF
>TRBJ1-5|-|-|TRBV2
TGTGCCAGCAGAGCGGACGGTAGCAATCAGCCCCAGCATTTT
CASRADGSNQPQHF
>TRBJ2-7|TRBD2|few|TRBV6-5
TGTGCCAGCAGATTTAGCGGGACCAGCTACGAGCAGTACTTC
CASRFSGTSYEQYF
>TRBJ2-1|TRBD2|-|TRBV27
TGTGCCAGCAGTACCCCAAGCGGGAGGATCTCCAATGAGCAGTTCTTC
CASSTPSGRISNEQFF
>TRBJ2-7|TRBD2|-|TRBV13
TGTGCCAGCAGCTCCGTAGCGGGTTGGTTTGAGCAGTACTTC
CASSSVAGWFEQYF
>TRBJ2-7|TRBD1|-|TRBV5-6
TGTGCCAGCAGGGCAAGGGACAGTTCCTACGAGCAGTACTTC
CASRARDSSYEQYF
>TRBJ2-7|TRBD1|few|TRBV29-1
TGCAGCGTTGAAATAATAAGGGGGCATGGTGACTACGAGCAGTACTTC
CSVEIIRGHGDYEQYF
>TRBJ2-7|-|-|TRBV18
TGTGCCAGCTCACCCGAAAACAGACGCTACGAGCAGTACTTC
CASSPENRRYEQYF
>TRBJ2-1|-|-|TRBV7-8
TGTGCCAGCAGCTTAGTTCTAGGGGCGACTGAGCAGTTCTTC
CASSLVLGATEQFF
>TRBJ2-3|TRBD1|-|TRBV29-1
TGCAGCGTCAGGGGGCGGGCTAGCACAGATACGCAGTATTTT
CSVRGRASTDTQYF
>TRBJ1-2|-|-|TRBV4-3
TGCGCCAGCAGCCCTTCCCGGGCCTCCGGGAATGGCTACACCTTC
CASSPSRASGNGYTF
>TRBJ1-1|-|-|TRBV6-5
TGTGCCGCGTCGAGAGGAACTGAAGCTTTCTTT
CAASRGTEAFF
>TRBJ2-1|TRBD2|-|TRBV15
TGTGCCACCAGCATAATTAGCGGGAACAATGAGCAGTTCTTC
CATSIISGNNEQFF
>TRBJ1-2|-|once|TRBV30
TGTGCGGAGCGGGGATTTGGCTACACCTTC
CAERGFGYTF
>TRBJ2-1|-|-|TRBV7-9
TGTGCCACGTTATCGCATAGCTCCTACAATGAGCAGTTCTTC
CATLSHSSYNEQFF
>TRBJ1-5|-|-|TRBV28
TGTGCCAGCAGTCCTCCGCGTTCGGTGCAGCCCCAGCATTTT
CASSPPRSVQPQHF
>TRBJ1-6|-|-|TRBV4-3
TGCGCCAGCAGCCAAGGACAAAACCCTAATTCACCCCTCCACTTT
CASSQGQNPNSPLHF
>TRBJ2-7|TRBD2|-|TRBV7-8
TGTGCCAGCATCGTGTCTAGCGGTTCCTACGAGCAGTACTTC
CASIVSSGSYEQYF
>TRBJ2-1|TRBD2|-|TRBV7-6
TGTGCCAGCAGCTTAGCGTCGAGCGGGAGGCCTTACAATGAGCAGTTCTTC
CASSLASSGRPYNEQFF
>TRBJ2-2|-|-|TRBV27
TGTGCCACCTCGCGGGGGCCCGGGGAGCTGTTTTTT
CATSRGPGELFF
>TRBJ1-4|TRBD1|once|TRBV3-1/TRBV3-2
TGTGCCAGCAGCCAAGACTTGCCACAGGGGGGTTGGAATGAAAAACTGTTTTTT
CASSQDLPQGGWNEKLFF
>TRBJ2-3|-|-|TRBV14
TGTGCCAGCAGCCCGGCGGGGTCCCCGGATACGCAGTATTTT
CASSPAGSPDTQYF
>TRBJ2-1|TRBD2|once|TRBV7-9
TGTGCCAGCAGCTTAGGCGGCGGCGGGAGTACGAAGAATGAGCAGTTCTTC
CASSLGGGGSTKNEQFF
>TRBJ2-1|TRBD2|-|TRBV15
TGTGCCACCAGCAGAGGAAGCGGGAGCCCCGATGAGCAGTTCTTC
CATSRGSGSPDEQFF
>TRBJ2-3|-|-|TRBV9
TGTGCCAGCAGCGTAGCTTCGATAGCCCGCACAGATACGCAGTATTTT
CASSVASIARTDTQYF
>TRBJ1-2|-|once|TRBV28
TGTGCCAGCAGCCCGACAGGCGACTATGGCTACACCTTC
CASSPTGDYGYTF
>TRBJ2-7|-|-|TRBV7-6
TGTGCCAGCAGCTCCGGAATGAGGGAGCAGTACTTC
CASSSGMREQYF
>TRBJ2-5|-|-|TRBV28
TGTGCCAGCAGGCCCCGGAGCAAGCAAGAGACCCAGTACTTC
CASRPRSKQETQYF
>TRBJ2-1|TRBD1|-|TRBV4-1
TGCGCCAGCAGCCAATTACCGGGACAGGCGCGAAATGAGCAGTTCTTC
CASSQLPGQARNEQFF
>TRBJ1-2|-|-|TRBV9
TGTGCCAGCAGCGTAGGTCGGGGGGCGCAAAATGGCTACACCTTC
CASSVGRGAQNGYTF
>TRBJ2-5|-|-|TRBV18
TGTGCCAGCTCACCACCGTTCTACCAAGAGACCCAGTACTTC
CASSPPFYQETQYF
>TRBJ1-6|-|-|TRBV28
TGTGCCAGCACCATGGGGCCAGGCTATAATTCACCCCTCCACTTT
CASTMGPGYNSPLHF
>TRBJ2-3|TRBD2|-|TRBV30
TGTGCCTGGAGTCCGGGGGGATTGCACACAGATACGCAGTATTTT
CAWSPGGLHTDTQYF
>TRBJ2-6|-|-|TRBV2
TGTGCCAGCAGTCCCGGCGGGACCCCCTCTGGGGCCAACGTCCTGACTTTC
CASSPGGTPSGANVLTF
>TRBJ1-2|-|-|TRBV2
TGTGCCAGCAGACTCAATGGCTACACCTTC
CASRLNGYTF
>TRBJ2-7|-|few|TRBV14
TGTGCCAGCAGCCAAGGGCTCGGCAGGGGGGCCTACGAGCAGTACTTC
CASSQGLGRGAYEQYF
>TRBJ2-7|-|-|TRBV12-3/TRBV12-4
TGTGCCAGCAGTTTAGCCTTCGGCGAGCAGTACTTC
CASSLAFGEQYF
>TRBJ1-2|-|-|TRBV25-1
TGTGCCAGCAGTGACTCCAGTCCGGGGTATGGCTACACCTTC
CASSDSSPGYGYTF
>TRBJ1-2|-|-|TRBV12-3/TRBV12-4
TGTGCCAGCAGCCAGAACCACTATGGCTACACCTTC
CASSQNHYGYTF
>TRBJ2-7|TRBD2|many|TRBV11-2
TGTGCCAGCAGCTTTGGAGCGGGAGGTAGCTCCTACGAGCAGTACTTC
CASSFGAGGSSYEQYF
>TRBJ2-7|TRBD2|-|TRBV11-2
TGTGCCAGCAGCTGGACTAGCGGGACCTACGAGCAGTACTTC
CASSWTSGTYEQYF
>TRBJ2-2|-|-|TRBV6-2/TRBV6-3
TGTGCCAGCAGCCCCGACCGGGGGACCGGGGAGCTGTTTTTT
CASSPDRGTGELFF
>TRBJ1-2|-|-|TRBV28
TGTGCCAGCCTTTCCACAGGGAATACTAACTATGGCTACACCTTC
CASLSTGNTNYGYTF
>TRBJ2-5|TRBD2|-|TRBV5-6
TGTGCCAGCAGCATCCAAGCGGGAGGTACCCAAGAGACCCAGTACTTC
CASSIQAGGTQETQYF
>TRBJ2-1|-|-|TRBV4-2
TGTGCCAGCAGCCTGGGACTTCTAAATGAGCAGTTCTTC
CASSLGLLNEQFF